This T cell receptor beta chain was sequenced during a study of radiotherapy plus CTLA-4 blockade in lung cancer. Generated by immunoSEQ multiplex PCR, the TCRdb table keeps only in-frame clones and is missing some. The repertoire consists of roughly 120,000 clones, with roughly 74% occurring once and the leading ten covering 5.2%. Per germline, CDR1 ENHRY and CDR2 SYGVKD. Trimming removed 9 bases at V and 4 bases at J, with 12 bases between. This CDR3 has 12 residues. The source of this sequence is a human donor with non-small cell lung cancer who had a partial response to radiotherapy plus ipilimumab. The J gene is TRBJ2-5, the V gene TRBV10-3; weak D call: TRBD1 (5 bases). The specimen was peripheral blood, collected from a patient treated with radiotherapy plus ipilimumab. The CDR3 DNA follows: TGTGCCATGTCAGGGTTGGGAGAGACCCAGTACTTC. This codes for CAMSGLGETQYF.